This T cell receptor beta chain was observed in a study of cytomegalovirus exposure and HLA in healthy donors. PCR primers comprised 60 Vbeta and 13 Jbeta primers. TCRdb keeps only in-frame clones here, not all; method: immunoSEQ multiplex PCR. The table records about 170,000 clones, approximately 71% of them present only once. After removal of 4 bases from V and 6 bases from J, the junction contained 3 bases not matched to a gene. Per germline, CDR1 SGHDN and CDR2 FVKESK. This CDR3 contains 15 residues. The clonotype comes from a girl aged 5 to 17 in good health and CMV-seronegative. Sequencing input: PBMCs. This rearrangement joins TRBV14 to TRBJ2-1; 13 bases fit TRBD2. CDR3 sequence (DNA): TGTGCCAGCAGCCCACTAGCGGGGGGGACCAATGAGCAGTTCTTC. It specifies CASSPLAGGTNEQFF.